The rows below give T cell receptor beta chains drawn from one sample of a study of blood T cell repertoires in COVID-19. Profiled with immunoSEQ multiplex PCR; TCRdb holds only in-frame clones, not every one. This sample has over 70,000 clones, with around 91% found just once. The source material was peripheral blood. Every receptor here comes from a young man with COVID-19, enrolled during active disease. Each CDR3 is given with its conserved first and last residue. A D gene is named only where the DNA matches it firmly. Clone size, where shown, is once, few, many, or a class for clones that have expanded.

J: TRBJ1-1
D: NA
size: NA
V: TRBV4-2
CDR3: CASSQGAYTEAFF
DNA: TGTGCCAGCAGCCAGGGGGCCTACACTGAAGCTTTCTTT

J: TRBJ1-2
D: TRBD1
size: few
V: TRBV7-9
CDR3: CASSLGGSDGYTF
DNA: TGTGCCAGCAGTCTAGGGGGCTCGGATGGCTACACCTTC

J: TRBJ1-1
D: TRBD1
size: NA
V: TRBV4-3
CDR3: CASSQDRGPRDEAFF
DNA: TGCGCCAGCAGCCAAGATAGGGGGCCGAGGGATGAAGCTTTCTTT

J: TRBJ2-7
D: NA
size: NA
V: TRBV6-6
CDR3: CASSSTGFLNEQYF
DNA: TGTGCCAGCAGTTCCACAGGGTTTTTGAACGAGCAGTACTTC

J: TRBJ1-5
D: NA
size: NA
V: TRBV24-1
CDR3: CATQWSSNQPQHF
DNA: TGTGCCACCCAGTGGAGTAGCAATCAGCCCCAGCATTTT

J: TRBJ1-5
D: NA
size: NA
V: TRBV6-5
CDR3: CASSYRQGRNQPQHF
DNA: TGTGCCAGCAGTTATCGGCAGGGTAGGAATCAGCCCCAGCATTTT

J: TRBJ1-2
D: NA
size: once
V: TRBV10-2
CDR3: CASSDTPLGHYGYTF
DNA: TGCGCCAGCAGTGATACCCCCCTAGGTCACTATGGCTACACCTTC

J: TRBJ2-1
D: NA
size: NA
V: TRBV29-1
CDR3: CSVEDPESSVNEQFF
DNA: TGCAGCGTTGAAGATCCAGAGTCTAGTGTGAATGAGCAGTTCTTC

J: TRBJ2-7
D: NA
size: NA
V: TRBV19
CDR3: CASSTSGDYEQYF
DNA: TGTGCCAGTAGTACCTCGGGGGACTACGAGCAGTACTTC

J: TRBJ2-1
D: TRBD2
size: NA
V: TRBV6-5
CDR3: CASRLAGGLYNEQFF
DNA: TGTGCCAGCAGATTAGCGGGAGGTCTTTACAATGAGCAGTTCTTC

J: TRBJ1-3
D: NA
size: NA
V: TRBV10-3
CDR3: CAISEPRGVSSGNTIYF
DNA: TGTGCCATCAGTGAGCCCCGGGGTGTGAGCTCTGGAAACACCATATATTTT

J: TRBJ1-4
D: TRBD1
size: once
V: TRBV19
CDR3: CASSTGQGREKLFF
DNA: TGTGCCAGTAGTACCGGACAGGGAAGGGAAAAACTGTTTTTT

J: TRBJ1-2
D: TRBD1
size: NA
V: TRBV18
CDR3: CASSPPGQGENYGYTF
DNA: TGTGCCAGCTCACCCCCGGGACAGGGTGAAAACTATGGCTACACCTTC

J: TRBJ1-1
D: NA
size: NA
V: TRBV4-2
CDR3: CASSLNRDLNTEAFF
DNA: TGTGCCAGCAGCCTGAACAGGGATTTGAACACTGAAGCTTTCTTT

J: TRBJ2-7
D: TRBD1
size: NA
V: TRBV5-5
CDR3: CASSFNDRDHEQYF
DNA: TGTGCCAGCAGCTTCAACGACAGGGACCACGAGCAGTACTTC

J: TRBJ2-6
D: NA
size: NA
V: TRBV6-4
CDR3: CASSVDSSGANVLTF
DNA: TGTGCCAGCAGTGTTGACAGCTCTGGGGCCAACGTCCTGACTTTC

J: TRBJ2-5
D: NA
size: NA
V: TRBV10-3
CDR3: CAISEPGDWGPRGETQYF
DNA: TGTGCCATCAGTGAGCCCGGAGATTGGGGCCCCCGAGGAGAGACCCAGTACTTC

J: TRBJ2-1
D: TRBD2
size: NA
V: TRBV27
CDR3: CASSIAGDNEQFF
DNA: TGTGCCAGCAGCATAGCGGGAGACAATGAGCAGTTCTTC

J: TRBJ2-5
D: NA
size: NA
V: TRBV27
CDR3: CASSRAGKGETQYF
DNA: TGTGCCAGCAGTAGGGCAGGGAAGGGAGAGACCCAGTACTTC

J: TRBJ2-5
D: TRBD1
size: NA
V: TRBV18
CDR3: CASSPSMAGQALETQYF
DNA: TGTGCCAGCTCACCGTCGATGGCGGGACAGGCCTTAGAGACCCAGTACTTC

J: TRBJ1-5
D: NA
size: few
V: TRBV7-9
CDR3: CASSLDSSNQPQHF
DNA: TGTGCCAGCAGCTTAGACAGTAGCAATCAGCCCCAGCATTTT

J: TRBJ2-1
D: NA
size: NA
V: TRBV5-1
CDR3: CASSLGVGDRITYNEQFF
DNA: TGCGCCAGCAGCTTGGGGGTGGGAGATAGGATAACCTACAATGAGCAGTTCTTC

J: TRBJ2-7
D: TRBD2
size: NA
V: TRBV5-1
CDR3: CASSLGAGGYYEQYF
DNA: TGCGCCAGCAGCTTGGGAGCGGGAGGTTACTACGAGCAGTACTTC

J: TRBJ2-7
D: NA
size: NA
V: TRBV6-6
CDR3: CASSYDTYEQYF
DNA: TGTGCCAGCAGTTACGACACCTACGAGCAGTACTTC

J: TRBJ2-2
D: NA
size: NA
V: TRBV24-1
CDR3: CATSDPARGAPSTGELFF
DNA: TGTGCCACCAGTGACCCCGCCCGCGGGGCCCCGAGCACCGGGGAGCTGTTTTTT

J: TRBJ2-3
D: TRBD2
size: NA
V: TRBV3-1/TRBV3-2
CDR3: CASSQVAGGWTDTQYF
DNA: TGTGCCAGCAGCCAAGTAGCGGGAGGTTGGACAGATACGCAGTATTTT

J: TRBJ2-7
D: TRBD2
size: NA
V: TRBV5-1
CDR3: CASSLGEGTSGTYEQYF
DNA: TGCGCCAGCAGCTTGGGGGAAGGGACTAGCGGAACCTACGAGCAGTACTTC

J: TRBJ1-4
D: NA
size: NA
V: TRBV28
CDR3: CASIGGTNEKLFF
DNA: TGTGCCAGCATCGGGGGAACTAATGAAAAACTGTTTTTT

J: TRBJ1-4
D: TRBD1
size: NA
V: TRBV18
CDR3: CASSSSGTGEKLLF
DNA: TGTGCCAGCTCATCCTCTGGGACAGGTGAAAAACTGCTTTTT

J: TRBJ2-1
D: NA
size: NA
V: TRBV19
CDR3: CASSIEQGLSEQFF
DNA: TGTGCCAGTAGTATCGAACAGGGTCTCAGTGAGCAGTTCTTC

J: TRBJ2-3
D: TRBD2
size: NA
V: TRBV9
CDR3: CASSVDLAGGPPDTQYF
DNA: TGTGCCAGCAGCGTAGATCTAGCGGGAGGGCCCCCAGATACGCAGTATTTT

J: TRBJ1-2
D: NA
size: NA
V: TRBV28
CDR3: CASSFEPLYGYTF
DNA: TGTGCCAGCAGTTTTGAGCCTCTTTATGGCTACACCTTC

J: TRBJ2-1
D: NA
size: NA
V: TRBV29-1
CDR3: CSVEGGRGDYNEQFF
DNA: TGCAGCGTTGAAGGGGGCAGGGGAGACTACAATGAGCAGTTCTTC

J: TRBJ2-1
D: NA
size: few
V: TRBV5-1
CDR3: CASSLRSSYNEQFF
DNA: TGCGCCAGCAGCCTGAGGAGCTCCTACAATGAGCAGTTCTTC

J: TRBJ2-2
D: TRBD2
size: NA
V: TRBV6-5
CDR3: CASTRGGVPGELFF
DNA: TGTGCCAGCACCCGCGGGGGGGTCCCCGGGGAGCTGTTTTTT

J: TRBJ2-5
D: NA
size: NA
V: TRBV2
CDR3: CASSDDSEETQYF
DNA: TGTGCCAGCAGCGATGACAGCGAAGAGACCCAGTACTTC

J: TRBJ1-1
D: NA
size: once
V: TRBV11-2
CDR3: CASSFSSYEAFF
DNA: TGTGCCAGCAGCTTTTCCTCCTATGAAGCTTTCTTT

J: TRBJ2-1
D: TRBD2
size: NA
V: TRBV10-3
CDR3: CAISDRLAGVSEQFF
DNA: TGTGCCATCAGTGACAGACTAGCGGGAGTTTCTGAGCAGTTCTTC

J: TRBJ2-1
D: NA
size: NA
V: TRBV7-6
CDR3: CASSQPDSLDEQFF
DNA: TGTGCCAGCAGCCAACCCGACAGTTTGGATGAGCAGTTCTTC

J: TRBJ1-6
D: NA
size: NA
V: TRBV19
CDR3: CASSIAGRYNSPLHF
DNA: TGTGCCAGTAGTATAGCTGGCAGATATAATTCACCCCTCCACTTT

J: TRBJ2-7
D: TRBD2
size: NA
V: TRBV10-3
CDR3: CATLGLAGRNEQYF
DNA: TGTGCCACCTTAGGACTAGCCGGGAGGAACGAGCAGTACTTC

J: TRBJ1-1
D: NA
size: NA
V: TRBV24-1
CDR3: CATSDSVGFEAFF
DNA: TGTGCCACCAGTGATTCGGTGGGCTTTGAAGCTTTCTTT

J: TRBJ2-7
D: NA
size: NA
V: TRBV7-2
CDR3: CASSLPGRTYEQYF
DNA: TGTGCCAGCAGCTTGCCAGGGAGGACCTACGAGCAGTACTTC

J: TRBJ2-1
D: NA
size: NA
V: TRBV25-1
CDR3: CASSESSSYNEQFF
DNA: TGTGCCAGCAGTGAATCCAGCTCCTACAATGAGCAGTTCTTC